The rows below give T cell receptor beta chains drawn from one sample of a study of T cell responses to AZD1222 COVID-19 vaccine. This table comes from immunoSEQ multiplex PCR, and its TCRdb copy is limited to in-frame clones, with some not included. The table has some 150,000 clones, around 84% seen once. The specimen comprised peripheral blood, sampled 28 days after the second AZD1222 dose. The receptors stem from an adult who received the AZD1222 COVID-19 vaccine. CDR3s include the opening cysteine and the closing phenylalanine or tryptophan. The D gene is left open where the match is weak. Not all rows give a size; the values are once, few, many and, for expanded clones, a class.

clone size	D gene	CDR3 length	V gene	J gene	CDR3 DNA	CDR3 protein
NA	NA	15	TRBV5-4	TRBJ2-5	TGTGCCAGCAGCTTGGCAGCGGACCTACAAGAGACCCAGTACTTC	CASSLAADLQETQYF
NA	NA	14	TRBV19	TRBJ2-1	TGTGCCAGTAGTATGGCAAGCTCCTACAATGAGCAGTTCTTC	CASSMASSYNEQFF
few	NA	13	TRBV2	TRBJ1-1	TGTGCCAGCTCGAGGGGCCTGGGCACTGAAGCTTTCTTT	CASSRGLGTEAFF
NA	TRBD1	13	TRBV27	TRBJ1-5	TGTGCCAGCAGTTCCAACAGGGGGACGGCCCAGCATTTT	CASSSNRGTAQHF
NA	NA	12	TRBV28	TRBJ1-1	TGTGCCAGCAGACCGTCCGGGACAGAAGCTTTCTTT	CASRPSGTEAFF
NA	NA	16	TRBV18	TRBJ2-2	TGTGCCAGCTCACCACCCGGACAGAGATACACCGGGGAGCTGTTTTTT	CASSPPGQRYTGELFF
NA	TRBD2	18	TRBV7-8	TRBJ2-3	TGTGCCAGCAGCGCGACGGGACTAGCGGGGTCTAGCACAGATACGCAGTATTTT	CASSATGLAGSSTDTQYF
NA	NA	14	TRBV5-6	TRBJ2-3	TGTGCCAGCAGCTTGGGGCTCGCCACAGATACGCAGTATTTT	CASSLGLATDTQYF
NA	NA	13	TRBV29-1	TRBJ2-7	TGCAGCGTTGCCGGGGGCGAAGAATACGAGCAGTACTTC	CSVAGGEEYEQYF
NA	NA	15	TRBV7-2	TRBJ1-4	TGTGCCAGCAGCTTAGGGCTGGAGGGTAATGAAAAACTGTTTTTT	CASSLGLEGNEKLFF
NA	NA	9	TRBV12-5	TRBJ1-5	TGTGCTAGTGGCCCCCCGGAGCATTTT	CASGPPEHF
NA	TRBD2	16	TRBV6-5	TRBJ2-7	TGTGCCAGCAGTTACTCACCGGGACTAGCGGGAGGCGAGCAGTACTTC	CASSYSPGLAGGEQYF
NA	NA	14	TRBV10-3	TRBJ1-2	TGTGCCAGCAGGACGGCAGGCGGAGACTATGGCTACACCTTC	CASRTAGGDYGYTF
NA	NA	14	TRBV28	TRBJ2-1	TGTGCCAGCAGTTCCCCCGGGGGTTGGAATGAGCAGTTCTTC	CASSSPGGWNEQFF
NA	NA	16	TRBV27	TRBJ2-3	TGTGCCAGCAGTTTACAGGACACGACTAGCACAGATACGCAGTATTTT	CASSLQDTTSTDTQYF
NA	TRBD1	13	TRBV6-6	TRBJ1-2	TGTGCCAGCCGGACAGGGTCTAACTATGGCTACACCTTC	CASRTGSNYGYTF
NA	NA	17	TRBV6-1	TRBJ2-2	TGTGCCAGCTATGAAGTCCTAGCGAACGAGAACACCGGGGAGCTGTTTTTT	CASYEVLANENTGELFF
NA	NA	12	TRBV10-3	TRBJ1-4	TGTGCCATCAGTGAGGGGGCACGAAAACTGTTTTTT	CAISEGARKLFF
NA	TRBD2	14	TRBV10-3	TRBJ2-3	TGTGCCATCAATTGGAGCGGGGGCCACGATACGCAGTATTTT	CAINWSGGHDTQYF
NA	NA	15	TRBV7-6	TRBJ2-3	TGTGCCAGCAGCCGTTTCAGCCCTAGCACAGATACGCAGTATTTT	CASSRFSPSTDTQYF
NA	TRBD2	16	TRBV5-1	TRBJ2-1	TGCGCCAGCAGGGAAGGGACTAGCGGAACCTACAATGAGCAGTTCTTC	CASREGTSGTYNEQFF
NA	NA	15	TRBV5-1	TRBJ2-2	TGCGCCAGCAGCGGGGGACAACCGAACACCGGGGAGCTGTTTTTT	CASSGGQPNTGELFF
few	NA	14	TRBV19	TRBJ1-5	TGTGCCAGTAGTATTTACGGTTTCAATCAGCCCCAGCATTTT	CASSIYGFNQPQHF
NA	NA	16	TRBV11-3	TRBJ2-7	TGTGCCAGCAGCTTGAGTGGGACTGCATCCCCGGGCGAGCAGTACTTC	CASSLSGTASPGEQYF
NA	NA	13	TRBV6-1	TRBJ1-5	TGTGCCAGCAGTGAAGAAGGGCTTCAGCCCCAGCATTTT	CASSEEGLQPQHF
NA	TRBD1	14	TRBV4-1	TRBJ1-2	TGCGCCAGCAGCCCGCCGGGACAGCGAATACGCTACACCTTC	CASSPPGQRIRYTF
NA	NA	13	TRBV30	TRBJ2-3	TGTGCCTGGAGTGTACGGAACCGCGATACGCAGTATTTT	CAWSVRNRDTQYF
NA	TRBD2	16	TRBV2	TRBJ2-5	TGTGCCAGCAGTGCTCGGGCGCGGGAGGTCCAAGAGACCCAGTACTTC	CASSARAREVQETQYF
NA	TRBD1	15	TRBV4-1	TRBJ1-5	TGCGCCAGCAGCCAGGAGACAGGGGCCAATCAGCCCCAGCATTTT	CASSQETGANQPQHF
NA	TRBD2	13	TRBV12-3/TRBV12-4	TRBJ2-2	TGTGCCAGCCTAGCGGAGAACACCGGGGAGCTGTTTTTT	CASLAENTGELFF
NA	NA	14	TRBV7-8	TRBJ1-1	TGTGCCAGCAGCTTAATAGCTGGGAACACTGAAGCTTTCTTT	CASSLIAGNTEAFF